A single sample is the source of the 4 T cell receptor beta chains below, sequenced in a study of blood T cell repertoires in COVID-19. Sequencing was performed with immunoSEQ multiplex PCR; in TCRdb, only in-frame clones are kept and a portion is missing. The data contain 250,000 or so clones, around nine tenths of them seen just once; the ten biggest clones take up around 3.6%. The sequencing input was PBMCs or T cells enriched from blood (not recorded which). Receptors originate from a woman aged 25 to 39 who had been exposed to COVID-19.

The chain recombines TRBV6-5 with TRBJ2-7; possible D gene TRBD1, 5 bases. The V end was cut by 7 bases, the J end by 5 bases, with 18 bases between. The CDR3 covers 14 residues. The germline gives CDR1 MNHEY, CDR2 SVGAGI. CDR3 nucleotide sequence: TGTGCCAGCAAACGAAGGGGTTATACAGACGAGCAGTACTTC. It encodes CASKRRGYTDEQYF.

The chain employs TRBV19 and TRBJ1-6; 9 bases are shared with TRBD1. Germline values: CDR1 LNHDA, CDR2 SQIVND (reference sequence). This CDR3 comprises 16 residues. Trimming cost V 4 bases and J 6 bases; bases outside gene matches: 7. This CDR3 is CASSKAQGARNSPLHF. The CDR3, as DNA: TGTGCCAGTAGTAAAGCACAGGGGGCGCGTAATTCACCCCTCCACTTT. The full variable domain, with the rest looked up from reference TRBV19 and TRBJ1-6, is DGGITQSPKYLFRKEGQNVTLSCEQNLNHDAMYWYRQDPGQGLRLIYYSQIVNDFQKGDIAEGYSVSREKKESFPLTVTSAQKNPTAFYLCASSKAQGARNSPLHFGNGTRLTVT.

The chain carries TRBV5-1 and TRBJ1-1, with D possibly being TRBD1 (6 bases). Trimming cost V 4 bases and J 8 bases, with 12 bases left between them. The CDR3 contains 12 residues. Germline V CDR1 and CDR2: SGHRS, YFSETQ. CDR3 in amino acids: CASSPPDSEAFF. The CDR3 bases are TGCGCCAGCAGCCCGCCGGACAGCGAAGCTTTCTTT. The whole variable domain, filled in from reference TRBV5-1 and TRBJ1-1, reads KAGVTQTPRYLIKTRGQQVTLSCSPISGHRSVSWYQQTPGQGLQFLFEYFSETQRNKGNFPGRFSGRQFSNSRSEMNVSTLELGDSALYLCASSPPDSEAFFGQGTRLTVV.

J is TRBJ2-2 and V is TRBV7-8; TRBD1 matches at 8 bases. Germline V lookup: CDR1 SGHVS, CDR2 FQNEAQ. The V gene end was trimmed by 8 bases and the J gene end by 5 bases; junction bases not matched to a gene: 10. The CDR3 totals 15 residues. CDR3 in DNA: TGTGCCAGCTCCCGGGACAGGTCTTATACCGGGGAGCTGTTTTTT. Its protein product is CASSRDRSYTGELFF.